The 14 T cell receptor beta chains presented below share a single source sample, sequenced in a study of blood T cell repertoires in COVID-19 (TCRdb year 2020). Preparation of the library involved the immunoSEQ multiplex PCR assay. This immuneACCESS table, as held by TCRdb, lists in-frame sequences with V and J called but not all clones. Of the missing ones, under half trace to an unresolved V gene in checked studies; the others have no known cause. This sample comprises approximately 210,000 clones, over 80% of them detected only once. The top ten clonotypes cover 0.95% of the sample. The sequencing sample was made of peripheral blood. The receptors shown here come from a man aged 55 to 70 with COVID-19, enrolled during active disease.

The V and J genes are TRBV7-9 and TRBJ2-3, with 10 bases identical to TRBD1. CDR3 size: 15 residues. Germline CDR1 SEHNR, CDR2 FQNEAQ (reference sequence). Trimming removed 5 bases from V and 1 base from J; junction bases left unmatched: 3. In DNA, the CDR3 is TGTGCCAGCAGCACCGACAGGGGGCGCACAGATACGCAGTATTTT. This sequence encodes CASSTDRGRTDTQYF.

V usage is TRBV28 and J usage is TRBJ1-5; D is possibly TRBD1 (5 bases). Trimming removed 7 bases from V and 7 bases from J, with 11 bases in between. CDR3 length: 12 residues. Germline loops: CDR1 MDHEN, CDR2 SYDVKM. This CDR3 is CASTGGNQPQHF. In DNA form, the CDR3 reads TGTGCCAGCACTGGGGGGAACCAGCCCCAGCATTTT.

CDR3 in DNA: TGTGCCAGCAGCTCGAAAACAGGGAATACTGGAAACACCATATATTTT. It is translated as CASSSKTGNTGNTIYF. The chain couples TRBV7-2 to TRBJ1-3; possibly TRBD1 for D (6 bases). Trimming took off 4 bases at V and 2 bases at J, with 15 bases between the two ends. This CDR3 comprises 16 residues. Germline V gene sequence: CDR1 SGHTA, CDR2 FQGNSA.

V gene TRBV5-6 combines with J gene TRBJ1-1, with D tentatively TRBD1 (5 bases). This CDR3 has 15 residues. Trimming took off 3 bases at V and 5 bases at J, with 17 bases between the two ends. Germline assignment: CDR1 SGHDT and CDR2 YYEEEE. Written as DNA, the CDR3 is TGTGCCAGCAGCTGGCGCCTGCGGGGCATGACTGAAGCTTTCTTT. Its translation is CASSWRLRGMTEAFF.

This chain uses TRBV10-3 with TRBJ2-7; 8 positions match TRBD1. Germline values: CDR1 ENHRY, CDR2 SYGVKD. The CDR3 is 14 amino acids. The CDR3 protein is CSAGQGPSGYEQYF. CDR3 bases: TGTTCGGCCGGACAGGGTCCCTCCGGCTACGAGCAGTACTTC.

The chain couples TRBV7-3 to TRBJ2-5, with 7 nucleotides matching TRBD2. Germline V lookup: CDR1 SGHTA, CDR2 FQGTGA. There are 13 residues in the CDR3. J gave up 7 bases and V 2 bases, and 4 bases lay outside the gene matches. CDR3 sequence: CASSLLPSGTQYF. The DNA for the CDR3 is TGTGCCAGCAGCTTACTCCCTAGCGGGACCCAGTACTTC.

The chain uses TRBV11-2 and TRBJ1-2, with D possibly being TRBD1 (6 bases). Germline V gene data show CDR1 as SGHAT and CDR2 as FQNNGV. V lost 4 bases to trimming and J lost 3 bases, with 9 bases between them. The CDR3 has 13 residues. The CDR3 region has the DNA TGTGCCAGCAGCTATTCAGGGGACTATGGCTACACCTTC. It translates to CASSYSGDYGYTF.

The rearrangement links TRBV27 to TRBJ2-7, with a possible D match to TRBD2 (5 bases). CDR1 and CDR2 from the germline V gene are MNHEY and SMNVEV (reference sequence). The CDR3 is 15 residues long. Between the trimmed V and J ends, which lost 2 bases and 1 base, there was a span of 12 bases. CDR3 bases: TGTGCCAGCAGTTTAGGTCCGGGGAAGTCCTACGAGCAGTACTTC. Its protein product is CASSLGPGKSYEQYF.

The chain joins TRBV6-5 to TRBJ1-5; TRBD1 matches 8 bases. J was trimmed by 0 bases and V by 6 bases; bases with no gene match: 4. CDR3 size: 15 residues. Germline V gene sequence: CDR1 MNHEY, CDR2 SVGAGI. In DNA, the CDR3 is TGTGCCAGCAGGCAGACAGGGGATAGCAATCAGCCCCAGCATTTT. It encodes CASRQTGDSNQPQHF.

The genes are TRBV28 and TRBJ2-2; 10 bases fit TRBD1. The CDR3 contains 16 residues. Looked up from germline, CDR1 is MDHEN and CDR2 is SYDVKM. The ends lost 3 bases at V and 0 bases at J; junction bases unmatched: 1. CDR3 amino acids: CASSLGQGPNTGELFF. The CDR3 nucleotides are TGTGCCAGCAGTTTGGGACAGGGGCCGAACACCGGGGAGCTGTTTTTT.

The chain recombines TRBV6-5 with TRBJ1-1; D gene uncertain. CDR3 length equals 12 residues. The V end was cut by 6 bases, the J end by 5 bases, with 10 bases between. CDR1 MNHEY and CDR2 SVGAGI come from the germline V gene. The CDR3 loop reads CASRSGFTEAFF. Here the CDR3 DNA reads TGTGCCAGCAGATCAGGTTTTACTGAAGCTTTCTTT.

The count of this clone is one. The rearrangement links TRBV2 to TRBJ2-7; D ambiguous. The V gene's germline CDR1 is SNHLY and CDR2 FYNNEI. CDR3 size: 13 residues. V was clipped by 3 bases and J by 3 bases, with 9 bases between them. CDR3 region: CASSDRPGYEQYF. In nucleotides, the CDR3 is TGTGCCAGCAGTGATAGGCCGGGCTACGAGCAGTACTTC.

The CDR3 DNA sequence: TGCGCCAGCAGCTTGGTAGGGGGTGCCACTGAAGCTTTCTTT. It encodes CASSLVGGATEAFF. This sequence joins TRBV5-1 and TRBJ1-1, with a tentative D call TRBD1 (6 bases). The CDR3 consists of 14 residues. CDR1 and CDR2 (germline): SGHRS, YFSETQ. Trimming took 0 bases from V and 4 from J, leaving 10 bases between them.

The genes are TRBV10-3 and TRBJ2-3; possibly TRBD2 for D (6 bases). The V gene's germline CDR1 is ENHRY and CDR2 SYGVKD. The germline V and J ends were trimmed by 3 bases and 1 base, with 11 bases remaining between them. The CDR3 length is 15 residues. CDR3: CAISDGGIGTDTQYF. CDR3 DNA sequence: TGTGCCATCAGTGACGGGGGAATCGGCACAGATACGCAGTATTTT.